A single sample gave rise to the 11 T cell receptor beta chains below, sequenced in a study of cytomegalovirus exposure and HLA in healthy donors. The PCR ran on 60 Vbeta and 13 Jbeta primers. Sequencing was performed with immunoSEQ multiplex PCR; in TCRdb, only in-frame clones are kept and a portion is missing. The data contain around 140,000 clones, 70% to 85% of them singletons. The sample taken for sequencing was PBMCs. These receptor sequences come from a woman in her 40s in good health and CMV-seronegative.

The rearrangement uses TRBV6-5 and TRBJ2-7, with 7 bases matching TRBD1. Unmatched junction bases numbered 8, after V lost 0 bases and J lost 3 bases. The CDR3 consists of 16 residues. Germline V lookup: CDR1 MNHEY, CDR2 SVGAGI. The CDR3 loop is CASSYSVTGWDYEQYF. The CDR3 region has the DNA TGTGCCAGCAGTTACTCAGTGACAGGGTGGGACTACGAGCAGTACTTC.

About this clone itself: No conserved phenylalanine or tryptophan ends this CDR3, so it is likely a read error. V and J are TRBV5-1 and TRBJ2-2, with 11 nucleotides matching TRBD1. The CDR3 has 15 amino acids. Germline CDR1 reads SGHRS; CDR2 reads YFSETQ. J lost 3 bases, V lost 5 bases, and 3 bases had no gene match. CDR3 region: CASRPGQGDTGELFL. CDR3 coding DNA: TGCGCCAGCAGGCCGGGACAGGGGGACACCGGGGAGCTGTTTCTT.

A few counts support this clone. The chain joins TRBV7-9 to TRBJ2-2; 8 nucleotides agree with TRBD1. The J segment lost 2 bases and the V segment lost 9 bases, leaving 5 bases of the junction unmatched. This CDR3 has 14 residues. The germline V gene has CDR1 SEHNR and CDR2 FQNEAQ (reference sequence). The CDR3 DNA reads as TGTGCCAGAACCGGGACAGGAAACACCGGGGAGCTGTTTTTT. It translates to CARTGTGNTGELFF.

This clone was picked up a small number of times. This sequence joins TRBV28 and TRBJ1-2; 8 bases map to TRBD1. The CDR3 spans 15 residues. V was clipped by 9 bases and J by 4 bases; unmatched bases: 13. Per the germline V gene, CDR1 is MDHEN and CDR2 is SYDVKM. The CDR3 here is CASITQGARIYGYTF. Here the CDR3 DNA reads TGTGCCAGTATCACCCAGGGGGCGCGGATCTATGGCTACACCTTC.

The table lists this clone with a few counts. The chain carries TRBV4-3 and TRBJ2-7; tentatively, D is TRBD2 (6 bases). V dropped 0 bases and J dropped 9 bases, with 15 bases sitting between them. The CDR3 runs 14 residues. The germline CDR1 and CDR2 sequences are LGHNA and YSLEER. The CDR3 DNA sequence: TGCGCCAGCAGCCAAGAACCAGGAGGGCCTGGGCAGTACTTC. It encodes CASSQEPGGPGQYF.

This clone was picked up one time. The J gene is TRBJ1-5, the V gene TRBV6-6, with D possibly matching TRBD1 (6 bases). V shed 11 bases and J shed 7 bases, with 18 bases lying between them. There are 13 residues in the CDR3. Germline assignment: CDR1 MNHNY and CDR2 SVGAGI (reference sequence). The CDR3 loop reads CAGSLDRKQPQHF. The CDR3, as DNA: TGTGCCGGCTCCTTAGACAGGAAACAGCCCCAGCATTTT.

The chain has TRBV18 and TRBJ1-4, with TRBD1 matching 9 bases. Trimming at V came to 3 bases and at J to 8 bases, leaving 7 bases not matched to a gene. From germline, CDR1 is KGHSH and CDR2 LQKENI. This CDR3 has 15 amino acids. For the CDR3, the DNA is TGTGCCAGCTCACCTCAGGGACAGGGAACGGAAAAACTGTTTTTT. It is translated as CASSPQGQGTEKLFF. Variable domain in full (rest from reference TRBV18 and TRBJ1-4): NAGVMQNPRHLVRRRGQEARLRCSPMKGHSHVYWYRQLPEEGLKFMVYLQKENIIDESGMPKERFSAEFPKEGPSILRIQQVVRGDSAAYFCASSPQGQGTEKLFFGSGTQLSVL.

This chain uses TRBV7-2 with TRBJ2-3; TRBD2 matches at 14 bases. With V trimmed by 5 bases and J by 3 bases, 7 bases remained unmatched. This CDR3 region has 17 residues. Germline loops: CDR1 SGHTA, CDR2 FQGNSA. The DNA of the CDR3 is TGTGCCAGCAGCGCTGGGACTAGCGGGAGCAGGACAGATACGCAGTATTTT. Protein sequence: CASSAGTSGSRTDTQYF.

V usage is TRBV15 and J usage is TRBJ2-7; 7 nucleotides match TRBD2. CDR1 and CDR2 (germline): LNHNV, YYDKDF (reference sequence). The CDR3 contains 16 residues. Trimming took 1 base from V and 2 from J; bases not matched to a gene: 8. CDR3 protein: CATSRVDSGGTYEQYF. The CDR3 DNA is TGTGCCACCAGCAGAGTCGACTCGGGAGGTACCTACGAGCAGTACTTC. Combining the CDR3 with reference TRBV15 and TRBJ2-7 gives the whole variable domain DAMVIQNPRYQVTQFGKPVTLSCSQTLNHNVMYWYQQKSSQAPKLLFHYYDKDFNNEADTPDNFQSRRPNTSFCFLDIRSPGLGDTAMYLCATSRVDSGGTYEQYFGPGTRLTVT.

CDR3 nucleotides: TGCGCCAGCAGCCAATACGGGACAGGGTCCTACGAGCAGTACTTC. Its protein product is CASSQYGTGSYEQYF. The V call is TRBV4-3, the J call TRBJ2-7; TRBD1 aligns across 9 bases. Losses at the gene ends were 2 bases for V and 1 base for J; bases not matched to a gene: 3. CDR1 and CDR2 from the germline V gene are LGHNA and YSLEER. This CDR3 comprises 15 residues.

The V and J genes are TRBV19 and TRBJ2-1, with D possibly being TRBD1 (6 bases). The CDR3 sequence is 16 residues long. Trimming took off 4 bases at V and 3 bases at J, with 16 bases between the two ends. In germline, CDR1 is LNHDA, CDR2 SQIVND (reference sequence). Here the CDR3 reads CASSTRQELNYNEQFF. The CDR3 DNA reads TGTGCCAGTAGTACCCGACAGGAATTAAACTACAATGAGCAGTTCTTC.